The 30 T cell receptor beta chains reported below all come from one sample, sequenced in a study of shared clonotypes between healthy human individuals. Sequenced by immunoSEQ multiplex PCR; TCRdb stores in-frame clones only, minus some. The sample includes around 2,000,000 clones, about 95% of them seen just once. The sequenced sample was naive CD4+ T cells sorted from blood. Documented subset: CD45RA+ positively selected. Every receptor here comes from a young man in good health.

This chain connects TRBV30 to TRBJ1-4; D ambiguous. Germline-derived CDR1 and CDR2 are GTSNPN and SVGIG (reference sequence). V was clipped by 0 bases and J by 12 bases, with 17 bases between them. CDR3 length: 14 residues. This CDR3 is CAWSVGHESAELFF. As DNA, the CDR3 is TGTGCCTGGAGTGTAGGGCACGAGAGTGCGGAACTGTTTTTT.

Regarding this clone: Within the sample, other DNA sequences also encode this same CDR3. This chain uses TRBV7-9 with TRBJ1-3, with D unclear. The V and J ends lost 0 bases and 1 base respectively, with 4 bases between them. Germline assignment: CDR1 SEHNR and CDR2 FQNEAQ (reference sequence). The CDR3 contains 14 residues. The CDR3 DNA follows: TGTGCCAGCAGCTTAGCAGGGTCTGGAAACACCATATATTTT. This encodes CASSLAGSGNTIYF.

This chain connects TRBV6-6 to TRBJ2-7; tentative D call: TRBD2 (6 bases). The V gene's germline CDR1 is MNHNY and CDR2 SVGAGI (reference sequence). V was clipped by 6 bases and J by 4 bases, with 13 bases between them. This CDR3 spans 13 amino acids. CDR3 amino acids: CASRTGGGYEQYF. CDR3 nucleotides: TGTGCCAGCAGAACTGGGGGAGGTTACGAGCAGTACTTC.

This clone was picked up one time. V usage is TRBV10-1 and J usage is TRBJ2-2; D call uncertain. Trimming stripped 0 bases from V and 8 bases from J, with 10 bases between. This CDR3 spans 14 amino acids. Germline V gene data show CDR1 as WNHNN and CDR2 as SYGVQD (reference sequence). The CDR3 bases are TGCGCCAGCAGTGAGTCGAACGCAGGAGGGGAGCTGTTTTTT. Translating it yields CASSESNAGGELFF.

This chain uses TRBV7-2 with TRBJ2-5; D is ambiguous. V shed 4 bases and J shed 4 bases, with 10 bases lying between them. Germline V gene lookup returns CDR1 SGHTA and CDR2 FQGNSA. The CDR3 loop spans 13 amino acids. The CDR3 protein is CASSSGLGETQYF. The CDR3 nucleotides read TGTGCCAGCAGCTCAGGTTTGGGAGAGACCCAGTACTTC.

J is TRBJ2-3 and V is TRBV6-1; 8 nucleotides agree with TRBD1. J gave up 1 base and V 5 bases, and 2 bases lay outside the gene matches. The CDR3 runs 14 residues. The germline V gene has CDR1 MNHNS and CDR2 SASEGT. Here the CDR3 reads CASSPDRGTDTQYF. The DNA for the CDR3 is TGTGCCAGCAGTCCGGACAGGGGCACAGATACGCAGTATTTT.

This chain links TRBV27 with TRBJ1-4; D gene uncertain. V lost 8 bases and J 3 bases, leaving 13 bases between the germline ends. CDR1 is MNHEY and CDR2 is SMNVEV in the germline V gene (reference sequence). CDR3 length equals 14 residues. CDR3 sequence reads: CASGREVANEKLFF. CDR3 coding DNA: TGTGCCAGCGGCCGGGAGGTAGCTAATGAAAAACTGTTTTTT.

This clone appeared a single time. CDR3 DNA sequence: TGTGCCAGAAATGACAGGCATAATAACTATGGCTACACCTTC. Its translation is CARNDRHNNYGYTF. This chain joins TRBV5-3 and TRBJ1-2; possibly TRBD1 for D (6 bases). TRBV5-3 is marked as an open reading frame, function uncertain. V lost 6 bases, J lost 1 base, and 13 bases lay in between. CDR3 length: 14 amino acids.

This clone is a singleton in its sample. The chain links TRBV28 to TRBJ2-1; perhaps TRBD2 as D (6 bases). V was trimmed by 8 bases and J by 4 bases, leaving 9 bases between them. The CDR3 loop spans 12 amino acids. In germline, CDR1 is MDHEN, CDR2 SYDVKM. CDR3 sequence reads: CASSGAYNEQFF. CDR3 coding DNA: TGTGCCAGCTCGGGAGCGTACAATGAGCAGTTCTTC.

The chain joins TRBV7-2 to TRBJ2-3, with TRBD2 matching 9 bases. V was clipped by 5 bases and J by 3 bases; unmatched bases: 9. Germline loops: CDR1 SGHTA, CDR2 FQGNSA. The CDR3 extends over 16 amino acids. CDR3 amino acids: CASSLFQAGGTDTQYF. The CDR3 bases are TGTGCCAGCAGCCTCTTCCAAGCGGGGGGAACAGATACGCAGTATTTT.

The CDR3 region is CASSYEGRSGNTIYF. The CDR3 region has the DNA TGTGCCAGCAGTTACGAAGGGCGCTCTGGAAACACCATATATTTT. The chain recombines TRBV6-6 with TRBJ1-3, with no clear D. This CDR3 region has 15 residues. V was shortened by 2 bases and J by 0 bases, with 8 bases between the two germline ends. Germline values: CDR1 MNHNY, CDR2 SVGAGI (reference sequence).

V and J are TRBV6-5 and TRBJ2-1; 11 nucleotides match TRBD2. Germline assignment: CDR1 MNHEY and CDR2 SVGAGI. V trimming: 6 bases; J trimming: 0 bases; junction bases outside the gene matches: 1. The length of the CDR3 is 15 residues. The CDR3 sequence is CASRTSGSSYNEQFF. CDR3 in DNA: TGTGCCAGCAGAACTAGCGGGAGCTCCTACAATGAGCAGTTCTTC.

The chain carries TRBV10-2 and TRBJ1-1, with D unclear. The V and J ends lost 7 bases and 5 bases respectively, with 8 bases between them. CDR3 length equals 11 residues. Germline CDR1 reads WSHSY; CDR2 reads SAAADI. The CDR3 DNA reads TGCGCCAGCACCTCTGGTACTGAAGCTTTCTTT. Its translation is CASTSGTEAFF.

This chain links TRBV30 with TRBJ2-4; D not certain. Germline V gene data show CDR1 as GTSNPN and CDR2 as SVGIG (reference sequence). The CDR3 has 13 residues. V was trimmed by 0 bases and J by 3 bases, leaving 6 bases between them. CDR3 loop: CAWSVVGKNIQYF. In DNA form, the CDR3 reads TGTGCCTGGAGTGTGGTAGGCAAAAACATTCAGTACTTC.

The chain has TRBV18 and TRBJ1-1; D is unresolved. The CDR3 spans 13 residues. Per the germline V gene, CDR1 is KGHSH and CDR2 is LQKENI. V shed 2 bases and J shed 1 base, with 5 bases lying between them. As DNA, the CDR3 is TGTGCCAGCTCACCAAACCCGAACACTGAAGCTTTCTTT. This sequence encodes CASSPNPNTEAFF.

The rearrangement joins TRBV5-5 to TRBJ1-1, with D possibly being TRBD1 (5 bases). CDR3 size: 16 residues. V was trimmed by 4 bases and J by 0 bases, leaving 16 bases between them. The germline gives CDR1 SGHKS, CDR2 YYEKEE (reference sequence). CDR3 sequence (DNA): TGTGCCAGCAGCGGAGGACATTCCTTCATGAACACTGAAGCTTTCTTT. As protein: CASSGGHSFMNTEAFF. Full variable domain (rest looked up from reference TRBV5-5 and TRBJ1-1): DAGVTQSPTHLIKTRGQQVTLRCSPISGHKSVSWYQQVLGQGPQFIFQYYEKEERGRGNFPDRFSARQFPNYSSELNVNALLLGDSALYLCASSGGHSFMNTEAFFGQGTRLTVV.

The chain recombines TRBV6-6 with TRBJ1-5; possibly TRBD1 for D (5 bases). Trimming left V 6 bases short and J 9 bases short, with 18 bases between. Germline V gene lookup returns CDR1 MNHNY and CDR2 SVGAGI (reference sequence). This CDR3 is built from 14 residues. CDR3 bases: TGTGCCAGCAGCCGCACGGGACCCGGGGGGCCCCAGCATTTT. It specifies CASSRTGPGGPQHF.

A word on this clone: This specimen includes other DNA sequences encoding the same CDR3. This sequence joins TRBV6-5 and TRBJ2-2, with 10 bases that match TRBD1. CDR1 and CDR2 (germline): MNHEY, SVGAGI. J gave up 3 bases and V 7 bases, and 5 bases lay outside the gene matches. The CDR3 sequence is 15 residues long. The CDR3 DNA sequence: TGTGCCAGCACCCGGACAGGGGGTGACACCGGGGAGCTGTTTTTT. It codes for CASTRTGGDTGELFF.

The count of this clone is one. V is TRBV25-1 and J is TRBJ1-1; 9 nucleotides agree with TRBD1. This CDR3 region has 13 residues. The V and J ends lost 7 bases and 4 bases, in that order; junction bases with no gene match: 4. The germline gives CDR1 MGHDK, CDR2 SYGVNS. CDR3 sequence (DNA): TGTGCCAGCATACGGACAGGGGTCACTGAAGCTTTCTTT. It translates to CASIRTGVTEAFF.

The chain has TRBV25-1 and TRBJ2-7, with D possibly TRBD1 on 6 matching bases. V lost 0 bases and J lost 3, with 15 bases in between. Germline V gene data show CDR1 as MGHDK and CDR2 as SYGVNS. The CDR3 loop spans 16 amino acids. CDR3 sequence reads: CASSEYRKQGLYEQYF. The CDR3, as DNA: TGTGCCAGCAGTGAATATAGGAAGCAGGGGCTCTACGAGCAGTACTTC.

The V call is TRBV7-3, the J call TRBJ2-2, with a weak D call TRBD1 (5 bases). There are 18 residues in the CDR3. The V end was cut by 3 bases, the J end by 5 bases, with 22 bases between. Germline values: CDR1 SGHTA, CDR2 FQGTGA. DNA for the CDR3: TGTGCCAGCAGCTTCGACCGTGGAGCCAGGGCCTCTACCGGGGAGCTGTTTTTT. It encodes CASSFDRGARASTGELFF.

Concerning this clone: This CDR3 is also generated by other DNA sequences in the sample. The chain combines TRBV10-3 with TRBJ1-1, with 7 bases that match TRBD1. Germline CDR1 is ENHRY and CDR2 is SYGVKD. The junction had 3 bases not matched to a gene; V was cut back by 5 bases and J by 0 bases. The CDR3 is made up of 14 amino acids. The CDR3 is CAISLQGMNTEAFF. CDR3 coding DNA: TGTGCCATCAGTCTACAGGGGATGAACACTGAAGCTTTCTTT.

The chain uses TRBV29-1 and TRBJ1-5; TRBD1 agrees at 8 bases. V dropped 4 bases and J dropped 3; count of bases not matched to a gene: 5. The CDR3 spans 14 residues. Germline V gene data show CDR1 as SQVTM and CDR2 as ANQGSEA. The chain's CDR3 is CSVAVTGDNQPQHF. DNA for the CDR3: TGCAGCGTTGCTGTGACAGGGGACAATCAGCCCCAGCATTTT.

The V gene is TRBV29-1, the J gene TRBJ1-2; D might be TRBD1 (5 bases). Germline CDR1 is SQVTM and CDR2 is ANQGSEA. The CDR3 loop spans 12 amino acids. V was pared by 4 bases and J by 4 bases, with 10 bases between. The CDR3 DNA is TGCAGCGTTGCCAGGGAGGCCTATGGCTACACCTTC. As protein: CSVAREAYGYTF.

The chain links TRBV19 to TRBJ2-2; D is unresolved. V lost 10 bases to trimming and J lost 7 bases, with 10 bases between them. In germline, CDR1 is LNHDA, CDR2 SQIVND (reference sequence). There are 11 residues in the CDR3. The CDR3 loop reads CATRSVGELFF. In DNA form, the CDR3 reads TGTGCCACCCGGAGTGTCGGGGAGCTGTTTTTT.

The genes are TRBV4-1 and TRBJ2-2; 8 bases line up with TRBD2. J was trimmed by 1 base and V by 2 bases; bases with no gene match: 6. CDR1 and CDR2 (germline): MGHRA, YSYEKL. CDR3 size: 17 residues. CDR3 region: CASSQKLAGLNTGELFF. The CDR3 DNA follows: TGCGCCAGCAGCCAAAAGTTAGCGGGGTTGAACACCGGGGAGCTGTTTTTT.

The gene calls are TRBV6-5 and TRBJ1-1, with D perhaps TRBD1 (6 bases). V lost 9 bases, J lost 2 bases, and 13 bases lay in between. The CDR3 sequence is 13 residues long. The germline CDR1 and CDR2 sequences are MNHEY and SVGAGI. For the CDR3, the DNA is TGTGCCAGTTTTGGGGGGCGCAACACTGAAGCTTTCTTT. Its translation: CASFGGRNTEAFF.

This sequence joins TRBV11-2 and TRBJ2-7; possibly TRBD2 for D (6 bases). This CDR3 spans 14 amino acids. The V gene lost 5 bases and the J gene lost 4 bases, with 15 bases spanning the gap. Germline-derived CDR1 and CDR2 are SGHAT and FQNNGV. Here the CDR3 reads CASSKEEGRYEQYF. The CDR3 DNA follows: TGTGCCAGCAGCAAAGAGGAGGGGAGGTACGAGCAGTACTTC. The full variable domain, rest sourced from reference TRBV11-2 and TRBJ2-7, is EAGVAQSPRYKIIEKRQSVAFWCNPISGHATLYWYQQILGQGPKLLIQFQNNGVVDDSQLPKDRFSAERLKGVDSTLKIQPAKLEDSAVYLCASSKEEGRYEQYFGPGTRLTVT.

J is TRBJ2-2 and V is TRBV2; TRBD1 matches 9 bases. CDR1 is SNHLY, CDR2 FYNNEI, per germline. Unmatched junction bases numbered 7, after V lost 7 bases and J lost 7 bases. The CDR3 consists of 14 residues. CDR3 region: CASTWDRVIGELFF. CDR3 sequence (DNA): TGTGCCAGCACCTGGGACAGGGTGATCGGGGAGCTGTTTTTT.

The chain has TRBV7-9 and TRBJ2-7; D is perhaps TRBD2 (7 bases). The CDR3 runs to 13 residues. V dropped 4 bases and J dropped 7 bases, with 14 bases sitting between them. Per germline, CDR1 SEHNR and CDR2 FQNEAQ (reference sequence). The CDR3 reads CASSSTGGGEQYF. The CDR3 nucleotides are TGTGCCAGCAGCTCCACGGGGGGCGGAGAGCAGTACTTC.